The T cell receptor beta chain under discussion was sequenced for a study of T-cell reconstitution after alpha-beta-depleted transplantation in children. This clonotype was seen at least ten times. TCRbeta library preparation incorporated unique molecular identifiers. TCRdb itself ran the PCR reads through MiXCR, one entry per CDR3 protein. This table holds 200,000 to 300,000 distinct CDR3 sequences, approximately 12% found once. V lost 1 base and J 4 bases, leaving 13 bases between the germline ends. The germline V gene encodes CDR1 DFQATT and CDR2 SNEGSKA (reference sequence). The CDR3 extends over 14 amino acids.

The source of this sequence is a human donor who donated a stem cell graft to a child with acute lymphoblastic leukemia. This specimen was PBMCs from the stem cell graft donor, taken from the stem cell graft. V usage is TRBV20-1 and J usage is TRBJ2-5; a possible D gene is TRBD2 (5 bases). CDR3 nucleotide sequence: TGCAGTGCTAGAGGCGAGGAGGTTTCAGAGACCCAGTACTTC. This translates into CSARGEEVSETQYF.